Listed below are T cell receptor beta chains from one sample, sequenced in a study of CD8+ T cells in alopecia areata. TCRdb's copy holds only in-frame clones and misses some; the assay was immunoSEQ multiplex PCR. The data contain about 110,000 clones, roughly 64% of them singletons. The sequenced sample consisted of CD8+ T cells sorted from blood. Every receptor here comes from a human donor in good health. The CDR3 runs from the conserved cysteine through the conserved F or W.

v_gene | CDR3aa
TRBV13 | CASSAGRYEQYF
TRBV11-2 | CASSATGLGYTF
TRBV5-1 | CASSLDPALSSYEQYF
TRBV6-5 | CACRGPTEAFF
TRBV25-1 | CASSDSQYEQYF
TRBV7-2 | CASSRHWDYSGANVLTF
TRBV5-1 | CASSLAGNEQFF
TRBV28 | CASSLGEIAGGLYEQYF
TRBV30 | CAWSVTGPYEQYF
TRBV13 | CASSSGRGTEAFF
TRBV7-9 | CASSPDRGFLAEAFF
TRBV4-1 | CASSQLTGDYTDTQYF
TRBV6-1 | CATEWTGRNTEAFF
TRBV6-4 | CASAPWAYSGNTIYF
TRBV14 | CASSQRTGSPYEQYF
TRBV15 | CATSSEEGVGTGELFF
TRBV6-5 | CASSYSGQGAEKLFF
TRBV28 | CASSLPGTPSTDTQYF
TRBV13 | CASSPRTGSDLTQYF
TRBV7-2 | CASSLGAKNIQYF
TRBV5-1 | CASKDAGAYNEQFF
TRBV4-2 | CASSQDIGTFNQPQHF
TRBV2 | CASSAQTGMNTEAFF
TRBV7-8 | CASSLGGDSPLHF
TRBV5-1 | CASSGGDSARDTQYF
TRBV13 | CASRSGTGNSPLHF
TRBV20-1 | CSAGGTYEQYF
TRBV5-4 | CASNSRDSTGELFF
TRBV15 | CATRRGNQPQHF
TRBV5-1 | CASSLGTEAFF
TRBV5-6 | CASSFSGQPQHF
TRBV7-8 | CASSLHLTSEISYNEQFF
TRBV4-1 | CASGDNSYEQYF
TRBV7-9 | CASSSNTQYF
TRBV7-9 | CASSSWGISYNEQFF
TRBV13 | CASSLGAGAYEQYF
TRBV7-9 | CASSHPLGQGLETQYF
TRBV5-6 | CASQPGQGSYYGYTF
TRBV11-2 | CASSHGGESYNEQFF
TRBV29-1 | CSVAGGRLSGNTIYF